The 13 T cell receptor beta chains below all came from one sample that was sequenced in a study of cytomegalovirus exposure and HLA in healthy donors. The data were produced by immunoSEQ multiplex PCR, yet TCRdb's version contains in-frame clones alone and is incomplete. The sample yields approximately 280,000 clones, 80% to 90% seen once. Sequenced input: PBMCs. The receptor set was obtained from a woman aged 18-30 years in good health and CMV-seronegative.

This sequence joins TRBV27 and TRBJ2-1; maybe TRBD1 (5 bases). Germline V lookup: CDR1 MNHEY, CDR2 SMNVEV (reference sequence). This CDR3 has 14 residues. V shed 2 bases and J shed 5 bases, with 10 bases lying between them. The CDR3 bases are TGTGCCAGCAGTTTAGAGACAGTTAACAATGAGCAGTTCTTC. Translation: CASSLETVNNEQFF.

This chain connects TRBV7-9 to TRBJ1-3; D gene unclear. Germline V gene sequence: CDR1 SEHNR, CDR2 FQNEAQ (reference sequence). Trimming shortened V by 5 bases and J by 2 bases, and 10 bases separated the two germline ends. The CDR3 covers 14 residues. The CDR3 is CASSGRDPGNTIYF. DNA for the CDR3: TGTGCCAGCAGCGGACGGGATCCTGGAAACACCATATATTTT.

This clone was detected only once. CDR3 sequence (DNA): TGTGCCAGCCAATCCGGGACTAGCTTCAGCGGGGAGCTGTTTTTT. Translating it yields CASQSGTSFSGELFF. The chain recombines TRBV19 with TRBJ2-2; 9 bases align to TRBD2. The J segment lost 7 bases and the V segment lost 9 bases, leaving 12 bases of the junction unmatched. This CDR3 is built from 15 residues. Germline V CDR1 and CDR2: LNHDA, SQIVND (reference sequence).

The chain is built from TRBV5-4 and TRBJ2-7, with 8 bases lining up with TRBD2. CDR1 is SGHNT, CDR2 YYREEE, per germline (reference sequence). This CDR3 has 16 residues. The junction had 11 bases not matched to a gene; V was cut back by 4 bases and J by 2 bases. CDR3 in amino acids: CASSPGGSSGAYEQYF. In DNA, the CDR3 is TGTGCCAGCAGCCCGGGAGGGAGTAGCGGGGCCTACGAGCAGTACTTC.

CDR3 residues: CASSQTVDNSPLHF. DNA of the CDR3: TGTGCCAGCAGCCAGACAGTGGACAATTCACCCCTCCACTTT. This chain joins TRBV9 and TRBJ1-6; D is possibly TRBD1 (5 bases). The CDR3 is 14 residues long. Germline values: CDR1 SGDLS, CDR2 YYNGEE. Trimming cost V 4 bases and J 7 bases, with 12 bases left between them.

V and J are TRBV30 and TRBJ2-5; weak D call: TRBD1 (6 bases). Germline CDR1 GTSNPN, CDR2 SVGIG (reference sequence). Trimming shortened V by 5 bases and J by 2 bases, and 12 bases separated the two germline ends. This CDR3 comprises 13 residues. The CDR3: CAWRQQGQETQYF. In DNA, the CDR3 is TGTGCCTGGCGCCAACAGGGACAAGAGACCCAGTACTTC.

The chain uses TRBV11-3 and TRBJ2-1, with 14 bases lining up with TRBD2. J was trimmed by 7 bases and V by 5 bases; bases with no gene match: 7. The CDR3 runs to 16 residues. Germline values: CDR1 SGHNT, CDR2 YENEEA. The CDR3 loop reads CASSPRTSGGWNEQFF. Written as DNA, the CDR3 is TGTGCCAGCAGCCCCCGGACTAGCGGGGGGTGGAATGAGCAGTTCTTC.

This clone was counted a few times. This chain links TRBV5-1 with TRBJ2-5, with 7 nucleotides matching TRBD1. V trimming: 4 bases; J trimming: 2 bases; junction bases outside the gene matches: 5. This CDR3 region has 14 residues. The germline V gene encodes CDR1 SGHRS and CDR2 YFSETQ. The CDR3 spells CASSRGQTQETQYF. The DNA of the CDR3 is TGCGCCAGCAGCCGGGGACAGACTCAAGAGACCCAGTACTTC.

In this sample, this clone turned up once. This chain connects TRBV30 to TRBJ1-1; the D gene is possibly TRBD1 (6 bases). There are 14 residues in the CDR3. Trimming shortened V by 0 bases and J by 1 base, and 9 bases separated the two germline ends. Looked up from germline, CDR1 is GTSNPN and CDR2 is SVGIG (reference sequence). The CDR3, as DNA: TGTGCCTGGAGTGTGAGCAGGGGGAACACTGAAGCTTTCTTT. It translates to CAWSVSRGNTEAFF.

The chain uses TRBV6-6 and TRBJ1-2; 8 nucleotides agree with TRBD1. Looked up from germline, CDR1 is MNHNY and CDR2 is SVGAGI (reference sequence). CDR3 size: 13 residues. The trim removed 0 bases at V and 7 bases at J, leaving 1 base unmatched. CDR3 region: CASSYSDRGGYTF. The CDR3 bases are TGTGCCAGCAGTTACTCCGACAGGGGTGGCTACACCTTC.

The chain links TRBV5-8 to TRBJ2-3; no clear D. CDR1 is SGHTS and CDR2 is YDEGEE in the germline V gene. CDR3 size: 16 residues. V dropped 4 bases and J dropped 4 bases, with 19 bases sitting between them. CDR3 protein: CASSPGSPDPPDTQYF. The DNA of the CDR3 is TGTGCCAGCAGCCCGGGTAGCCCAGACCCCCCAGATACGCAGTATTTT.

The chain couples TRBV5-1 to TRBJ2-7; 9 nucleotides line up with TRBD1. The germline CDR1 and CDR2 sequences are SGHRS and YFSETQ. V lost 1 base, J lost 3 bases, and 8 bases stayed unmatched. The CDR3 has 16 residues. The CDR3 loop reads CASSLREGQGRYEQYF. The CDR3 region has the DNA TGCGCCAGCAGCTTGAGAGAGGGACAGGGCCGCTACGAGCAGTACTTC.

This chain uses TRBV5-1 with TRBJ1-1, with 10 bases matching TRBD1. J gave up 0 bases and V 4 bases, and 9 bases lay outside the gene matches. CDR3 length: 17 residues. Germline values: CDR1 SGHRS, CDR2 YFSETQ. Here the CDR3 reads CASSLSGTGVLNTEAFF. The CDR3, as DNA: TGCGCCAGCAGCCTGTCCGGGACAGGGGTTTTGAACACTGAAGCTTTCTTT.